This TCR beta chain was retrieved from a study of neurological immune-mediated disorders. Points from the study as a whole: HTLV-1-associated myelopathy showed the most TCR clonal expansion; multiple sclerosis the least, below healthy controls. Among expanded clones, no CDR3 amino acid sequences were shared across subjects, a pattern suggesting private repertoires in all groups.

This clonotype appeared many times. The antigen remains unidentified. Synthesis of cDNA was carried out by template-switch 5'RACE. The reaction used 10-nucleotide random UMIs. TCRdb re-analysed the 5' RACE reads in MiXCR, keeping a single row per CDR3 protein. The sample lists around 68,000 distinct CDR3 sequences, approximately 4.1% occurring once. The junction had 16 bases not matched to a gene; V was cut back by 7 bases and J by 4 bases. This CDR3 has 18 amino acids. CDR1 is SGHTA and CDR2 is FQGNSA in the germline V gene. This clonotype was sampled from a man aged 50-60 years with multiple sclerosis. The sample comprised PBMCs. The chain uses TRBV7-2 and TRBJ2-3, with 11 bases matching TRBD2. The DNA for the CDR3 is TGTGCCAGCATCAAAGGATGGATGACTAGCGGGGAGGCAGATACGCAGTATTTT. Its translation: CASIKGWMTSGEADTQYF.